The TCR beta chain under discussion was sequenced for a study of cytomegalovirus exposure and HLA in healthy donors. The PCR made use of 60 Vbeta and 13 Jbeta primers. Assay used: immunoSEQ multiplex PCR; TCRdb lists only in-frame clones, some missing. Among about 280,000 clones, approximately 90% were seen once, and the ten largest hold approximately 2.2%. The study, taken as a whole, reports: An analysis was carried out at a later point. It showed that HLA-associated TCR beta chains were more clonally expanded than equally common non-associated chains.

Details on this clone: The antigen is unknown.

The sequence derives from a young woman in good health and CMV-seronegative. The sample taken for sequencing was PBMCs.

CDR3 amino acids: CASAGLAGSTDTQYF. As DNA, the CDR3 is TGTGCCAGCGCAGGACTAGCGGGGAGCACAGATACGCAGTATTTT. The chain combines TRBV2 with TRBJ2-3; the match to TRBD2 covers 12 bases. The CDR3 sequence is 15 residues long. Germline V gene data show CDR1 as SNHLY and CDR2 as FYNNEI. Trimming removed 8 bases from V and 0 bases from J; junction bases left unmatched: 3.